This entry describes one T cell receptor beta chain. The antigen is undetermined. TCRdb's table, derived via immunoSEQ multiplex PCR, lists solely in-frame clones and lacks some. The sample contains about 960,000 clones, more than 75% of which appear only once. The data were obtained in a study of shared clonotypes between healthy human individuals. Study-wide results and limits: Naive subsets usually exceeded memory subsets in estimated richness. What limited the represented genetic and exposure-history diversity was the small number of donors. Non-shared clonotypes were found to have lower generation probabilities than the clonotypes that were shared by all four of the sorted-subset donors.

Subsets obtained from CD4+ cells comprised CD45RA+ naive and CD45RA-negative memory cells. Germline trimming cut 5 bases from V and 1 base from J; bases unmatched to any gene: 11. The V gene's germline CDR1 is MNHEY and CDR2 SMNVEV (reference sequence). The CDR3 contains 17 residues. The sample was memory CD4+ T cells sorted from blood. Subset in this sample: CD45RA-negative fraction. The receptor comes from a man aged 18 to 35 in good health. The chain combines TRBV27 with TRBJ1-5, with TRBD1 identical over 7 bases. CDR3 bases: TGTGCCAGCAGTCCCATGACAGGGATGGGGAGCAATCAGCCCCAGCATTTT. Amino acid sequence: CASSPMTGMGSNQPQHF.